This paragraph covers one TCR beta chain sequence. What it binds is unknown. Germline CDR1 reads SGHNT; CDR2 reads YYREEE (reference sequence). The CDR3 consists of 15 residues. V shed 3 bases, J shed 0 bases, and the junction held 5 bases outside the gene matches. The entry originates in a study of cytomegalovirus exposure and HLA in healthy donors. The PCR contained 60 Vbeta and 13 Jbeta primers. Sequenced by immunoSEQ multiplex PCR; TCRdb stores in-frame clones only, minus some. Found here are about 57,000 clones, around 80% of them singletons; the top ten hold around 5.9%. Broader study findings: In vitro work confirmed that a few CMV-associated chains recognize CMV antigens. The authors later found TCR association rates varying by HLA locus, with DRB1 most and HLA-C fewest.

This TCR derives from a male donor in good health and CMV-seronegative. The chain employs TRBV5-4 and TRBJ1-1, with 7 bases matching TRBD1. Sequencing used PBMCs. CDR3 in amino acids: CASSSMGQLNTEAFF. CDR3 nucleotides: TGTGCCAGCAGCTCTATGGGACAGCTGAACACTGAAGCTTTCTTT.